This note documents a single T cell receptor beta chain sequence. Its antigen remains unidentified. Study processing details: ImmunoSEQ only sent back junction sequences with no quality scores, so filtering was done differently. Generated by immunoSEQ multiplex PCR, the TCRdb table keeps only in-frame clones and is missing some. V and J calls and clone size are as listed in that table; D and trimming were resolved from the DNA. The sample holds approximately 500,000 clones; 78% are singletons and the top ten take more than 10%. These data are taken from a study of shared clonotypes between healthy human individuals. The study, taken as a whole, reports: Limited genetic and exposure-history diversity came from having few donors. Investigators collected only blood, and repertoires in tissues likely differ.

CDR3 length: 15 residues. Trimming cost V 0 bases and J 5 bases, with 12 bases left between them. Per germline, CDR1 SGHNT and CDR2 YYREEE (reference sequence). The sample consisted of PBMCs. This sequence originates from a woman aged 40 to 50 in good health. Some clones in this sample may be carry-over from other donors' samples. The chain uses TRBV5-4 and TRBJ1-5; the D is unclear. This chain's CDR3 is CASSLAEREDQPQHF. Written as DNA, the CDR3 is TGTGCCAGCAGCTTGGCGGAAAGAGAGGATCAGCCCCAGCATTTT. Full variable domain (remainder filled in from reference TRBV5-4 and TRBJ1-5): ETGVTQSPTHLIKTRGQQVTLRCSSQSGHNTVSWYQQALGQGPQFIFQYYREEENGRGNFPPRFSGLQFPNYSSELNVNALELDDSALYLCASSLAEREDQPQHFGDGTRLSIL.